A selection of T cell receptor beta chains follows, all from one sample in a study of shared clonotypes between healthy human individuals. Method: immunoSEQ multiplex PCR; TCRdb's copy keeps in-frame clones and lacks some. The sample includes some 580,000 clones, almost 97% of them seen just once. Sequenced material: naive CD4+ T cells sorted from blood. The receptors originated from a woman aged 25 to 45 in good health. Both conserved end residues are part of each CDR3. The D gene is left open where the match is weak. Only part of the rows carry a size: once, few, many, or a class if the clone is expanded.

D	size	V	J	DNA	CDR3
-	-	TRBV2	TRBJ2-1	TGTGCCAGCAGTGAAGCGCTCTGGAGAGGGGAGCAGTTCTTC	CASSEALWRGEQFF
-	-	TRBV7-6	TRBJ1-3	TGTGCCAGCAGCTTATTGGTTCGAGGCAGGGCGACTGGAAACACCATATATTTT	CASSLLVRGRATGNTIYF
-	-	TRBV19	TRBJ2-7	TGTGCCAGTAGTACCCAGAACTACGAGCAGTACTTC	CASSTQNYEQYF
-	-	TRBV11-3	TRBJ1-6	TGTGCCAGCAGCTCAGACCGGACTTCACCCCTCCACTTT	CASSSDRTSPLHF
-	-	TRBV7-9	TRBJ2-1	TGTGCCAGCAGCCCATCGGGTGTCGCATCGGATGAGCAGTTCTTC	CASSPSGVASDEQFF
-	-	TRBV28	TRBJ1-4	TGTGCCAGCAGTTCTGCTTTGGGGGAGCGGGAAAAACTGTTTTTT	CASSSALGEREKLFF
TRBD2	-	TRBV11-2	TRBJ2-7	TGTGCCAGCAGCTTAAGCGGGGTACCCTCCTACGAGCAGTACTTC	CASSLSGVPSYEQYF
-	-	TRBV6-1	TRBJ1-1	TGTGCCACCTACAAGAACACTGAAGCTTTCTTT	CATYKNTEAFF
-	-	TRBV28	TRBJ2-7	TGTGCCAGCACCCCCCCTAGCTCCTACGAGCAGTACTTC	CASTPPSSYEQYF
-	-	TRBV4-1	TRBJ2-5	TGCGCCAGCAGCCTAGCGTGGCCGGGGGAGACCCAGTACTTC	CASSLAWPGETQYF
TRBD1	-	TRBV5-8	TRBJ1-1	TGTGCCAGCAGCTGGACAGGGGGAATGAACACTGAAGCTTTCTTT	CASSWTGGMNTEAFF
-	-	TRBV19	TRBJ1-2	TGTGCCAGTTCTTCATGGGAAGGACTTGGTATTAGCGGCTACACCTTC	CASSSWEGLGISGYTF
TRBD2	-	TRBV5-1	TRBJ2-5	TGCGCCAGCAGCTTGGCCGGAGCGGGAGTAAAAGAGACCCAGTACTTC	CASSLAGAGVKETQYF
-	-	TRBV7-3	TRBJ1-1	TGTGCCAGCAGCTTAGGGCAAAGAACTGAAGCTTTCTTT	CASSLGQRTEAFF
-	-	TRBV6-5	TRBJ2-3	TGTGCCAGCAGTTACCGCCCGAGGGACACAGATACGCAGTATTTT	CASSYRPRDTDTQYF
-	once	TRBV30	TRBJ2-2	TGTGCCTGGACGGATCTCAACACCGGGGAGCTGTTTTTT	CAWTDLNTGELFF
-	-	TRBV2	TRBJ2-2	TGTGCCAGCAATCCGCGGGGTACCGGGGAGCTGTTTTTT	CASNPRGTGELFF
-	-	TRBV18	TRBJ2-2	TGTGCCAGCTCACCATTGGAGAACACCGGGGAGCTGTTTTTT	CASSPLENTGELFF
TRBD2	-	TRBV10-3	TRBJ2-5	TGTGCCATCAGTGAGGGACTAGCGGGGATCCAAGAGACCCAGTACTTC	CAISEGLAGIQETQYF
-	-	TRBV21-1	TRBJ2-5	TGTGCCAGGAGGGTCAGACCGGGACAGGCAGACCAAGAGACCCAGTACTTC	CARRVRPGQADQETQYF
-	-	TRBV7-7	TRBJ2-1	TGTGCCAGCCCCACGGGGCCAAGGGGCAATGAGCAGTTCTTC	CASPTGPRGNEQFF
-	-	TRBV13	TRBJ2-5	TGTGCCAGCAGCTACCGACTAGGAGAGACCCAGTACTTC	CASSYRLGETQYF
-	once	TRBV19	TRBJ2-7	TGTGCCAGTAGTAGACGAGGAAACGAGCAGTACTTC	CASSRRGNEQYF
-	-	TRBV15	TRBJ2-5	TGTGCCACCAGCAGAGGAGGAAGGGGGGGTGGCAGAGAGACCCAGTACTTC	CATSRGGRGGGRETQYF
-	-	TRBV9	TRBJ2-7	TGTGCCAGCAGCGCCGGGGACGCGGTCTACGAGCAGTACTTC	CASSAGDAVYEQYF
-	-	TRBV6-5	TRBJ2-1	TGTGCCAGCAGTCCGGCAACCTACAATGAGCAGTTCTTC	CASSPATYNEQFF